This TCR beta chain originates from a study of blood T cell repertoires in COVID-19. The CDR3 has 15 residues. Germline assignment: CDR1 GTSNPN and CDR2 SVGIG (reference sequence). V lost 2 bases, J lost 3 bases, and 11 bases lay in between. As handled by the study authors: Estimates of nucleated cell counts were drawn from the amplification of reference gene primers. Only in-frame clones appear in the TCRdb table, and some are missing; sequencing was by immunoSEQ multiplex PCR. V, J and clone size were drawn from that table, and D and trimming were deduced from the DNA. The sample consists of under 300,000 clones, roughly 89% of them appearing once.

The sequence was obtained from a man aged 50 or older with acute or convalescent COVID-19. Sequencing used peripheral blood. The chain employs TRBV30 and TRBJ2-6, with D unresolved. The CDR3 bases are TGTGCCTGGAGTTCATCCCCAGGTGGGGCCAACGTCCTGACTTTC. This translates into CAWSSSPGGANVLTF.